The clone carrying this TCR beta chain was counted only a few times. The antigen is not known. This specimen comes from a study of early T cells in non-severe SARS-CoV-2 infection. Study at large: Alpha and beta chains were unpaired, from unsorted whole-blood bulk RNA. Findings and limits, study-wide: VDJdb matching favored anti-spike CD8 responses, missing private and CD4 specificities.

V lost 1 base to trimming and J lost 7 bases; unmatched junction nucleotides: 13. CDR1 and CDR2 (germline): LGHDT, YNNKEL (reference sequence). CDR3 length equals 17 residues. TCRdb processed the 5' RACE reads anew with MiXCR; each CDR3 protein has one entry. The profile shows fewer than 85,000 distinct CDR3 sequences, roughly 12% of them singletons. The sequencing sample was made of whole blood. The chain uses TRBV3-1 and TRBJ2-1; 7 bases match TRBD2. The sequence was collected from an adult who was a healthcare worker with PCR-confirmed SARS-CoV-2 infection or an uninfected control (not recorded which). The CDR3 loop reads CASSQAHFRGGGNEQFF. As DNA, the CDR3 is TGTGCCAGCAGCCAAGCCCATTTCCGCGGGGGAGGGAATGAGCAGTTCTTC.